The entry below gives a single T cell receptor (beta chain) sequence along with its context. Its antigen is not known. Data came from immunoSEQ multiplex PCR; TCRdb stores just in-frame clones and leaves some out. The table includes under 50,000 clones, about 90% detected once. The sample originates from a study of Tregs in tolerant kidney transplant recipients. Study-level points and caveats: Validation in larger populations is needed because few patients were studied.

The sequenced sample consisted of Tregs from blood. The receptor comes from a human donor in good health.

CDR3 DNA: TGTGCCAGCAGTGCGGGGACTGTACCCAATCAGCCCCAGCATTTT. Amino acids: CASSAGTVPNQPQHF. V gene TRBV6-1 combines with J gene TRBJ1-5; D might be TRBD1 (5 bases). The CDR3 contains 15 residues. Germline V gives CDR1 MNHNS, CDR2 SASEGT. V lost 4 bases, J lost 3 bases, and 13 bases lay in between.